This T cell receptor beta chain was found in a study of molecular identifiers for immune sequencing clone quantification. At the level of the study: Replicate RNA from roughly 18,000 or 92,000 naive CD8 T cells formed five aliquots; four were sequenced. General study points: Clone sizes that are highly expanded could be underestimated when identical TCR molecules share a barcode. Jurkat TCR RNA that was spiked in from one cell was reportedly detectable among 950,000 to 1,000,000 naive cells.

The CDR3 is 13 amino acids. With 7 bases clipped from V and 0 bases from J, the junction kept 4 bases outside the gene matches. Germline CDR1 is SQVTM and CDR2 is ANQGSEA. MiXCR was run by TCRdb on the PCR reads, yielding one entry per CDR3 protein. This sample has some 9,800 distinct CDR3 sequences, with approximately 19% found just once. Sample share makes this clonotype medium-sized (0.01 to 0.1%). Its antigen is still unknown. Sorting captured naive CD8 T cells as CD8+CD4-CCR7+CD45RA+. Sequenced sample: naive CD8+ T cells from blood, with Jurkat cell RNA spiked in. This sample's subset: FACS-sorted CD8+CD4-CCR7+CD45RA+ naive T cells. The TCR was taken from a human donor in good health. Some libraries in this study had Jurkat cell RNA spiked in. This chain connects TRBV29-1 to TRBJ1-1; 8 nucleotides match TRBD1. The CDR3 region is CSAEDRVNTEAFF. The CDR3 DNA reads TGCAGCGCCGAGGACAGGGTGAACACTGAAGCTTTCTTT.